Presented here are 24 T cell receptor beta chains from one specimen sequenced in a study of early T cells in non-severe SARS-CoV-2 infection. TCRdb used MiXCR to reprocess the 5' RACE reads, holding one entry per CDR3 protein. This table has over 50,000 distinct CDR3 sequences, 14% to 15% appearing once. This sample comprised whole blood, obtained at baseline. The receptors come from an adult who was a healthcare worker with PCR-confirmed SARS-CoV-2 infection or an uninfected control (not recorded which).

The chain combines TRBV7-2 with TRBJ2-7; weak D call: TRBD1 (5 bases). Germline CDR1 reads SGHTA; CDR2 reads FQGNSA. Trimming shortened V by 6 bases and J by 0 bases, and 12 bases separated the two germline ends. The CDR3 covers 14 residues. The CDR3 bases are TGTGCCAGCAGGCTGGGGCGGAGCTCCTACGAGCAGTACTTC. It specifies CASRLGRSSYEQYF. Looking up the rest from reference TRBV7-2 and TRBJ2-7 gives the full variable domain: GAGVSQSPSNKVTEKGKDVELRCDPISGHTALYWYRQSLGQGLEFLIYFQGNSAPDKSGLPSDRFSAERTGGSVSTLTIQRTQQEDSAVYLCASRLGRSSYEQYFGPGTRLTVT.

The genes are TRBV6-1 and TRBJ2-1; the match to TRBD2 covers 7 bases. V lost 4 bases to trimming and J lost 3 bases; unmatched junction nucleotides: 6. Germline V gene sequence: CDR1 MNHNS, CDR2 SASEGT. The CDR3 runs to 15 residues. In nucleotides, the CDR3 is TGTGCCAGCAGTGTGGGGGGGACTAACTACAATGAGCAGTTCTTC. The encoded protein is CASSVGGTNYNEQFF.

The chain combines TRBV29-1 with TRBJ2-7; 9 nucleotides line up with TRBD1. The CDR3 spans 12 residues. Germline V gene data show CDR1 as SQVTM and CDR2 as ANQGSEA. The V segment lost 4 bases and the J segment 3 bases; nucleotides outside the gene matches: 1. CDR3 nucleotides: TGCAGCGTTGGACAGGGGGGCTACGAGCAGTACTTC. Protein: CSVGQGGYEQYF.

V is TRBV29-1 and J is TRBJ1-2, with TRBD1 identical over 7 bases. Germline assignment: CDR1 SQVTM and CDR2 ANQGSEA. CDR3 length equals 11 residues. The V segment lost 7 bases and the J segment 6 bases; nucleotides outside the gene matches: 5. For the CDR3, the DNA is TGCAGCGCCGGACAGGACGATGGCTACACCTTC. This translates into CSAGQDDGYTF.

This clonotype was counted ten times or more. The chain has TRBV19 and TRBJ1-1; D unclear. CDR3 length equals 12 residues. Germline CDR1 is LNHDA and CDR2 is SQIVND (reference sequence). Trimming took 7 bases from V and 0 from J, leaving 6 bases between them. CDR3 sequence (DNA): TGTGCCAGTACCAACATGAACACTGAAGCTTTCTTT. Protein: CASTNMNTEAFF.

This clonotype occurred a few times. Compared with germline, one end of the junction differs, possibly owing to a read error. CDR3: CSSSPSGSYNEQFF. As DNA, the CDR3 is TGTTCCAGCAGTCCTAGCGGCTCCTACAATGAGCAGTTCTTC. V usage is TRBV28 and J usage is TRBJ2-1; 7 bases line up with TRBD2. The CDR3 runs to 14 residues. Per the germline V gene, CDR1 is MDHEN and CDR2 is SYDVKM.

The sample holds many counts of this clonotype. The chain joins TRBV5-4 to TRBJ2-6; D is uncertain. The CDR3 is made up of 15 amino acids. Trimming removed 3 bases at V and 1 base at J, with 8 bases between. The germline CDR1 and CDR2 sequences are SGHNT and YYREEE (reference sequence). CDR3 residues: CASSSPGSGANVLTF. The CDR3, as DNA: TGTGCCAGCAGCTCCCCAGGTTCTGGGGCCAACGTCCTGACTTTC.

This clonotype appeared a few times. J is TRBJ1-2 and V is TRBV7-9; D uncertain. The germline gives CDR1 SEHNR, CDR2 FQNEAQ (reference sequence). CDR3 length equals 12 residues. V shed 3 bases and J shed 0 bases, with 2 bases lying between them. CDR3 bases: TGTGCCAGCAGCTTGCCTAACTATGGCTACACCTTC. This translates into CASSLPNYGYTF.

The gene calls are TRBV30 and TRBJ2-1; 7 nucleotides agree with TRBD1. This CDR3 is built from 13 residues. Losses at the gene ends were 6 bases for V and 7 bases for J; bases not matched to a gene: 9. CDR1 and CDR2 (germline): GTSNPN, SVGIG (reference sequence). The CDR3 region has the DNA TGTGCCTGCCTCCTGACAGGGAAAAATGAGCAGTTCTTC. Residues: CACLLTGKNEQFF.

The chain joins TRBV10-1 to TRBJ2-1; tentatively, D is TRBD2 (5 bases). V lost 8 bases to trimming and J lost 1 base, with 12 bases between them. The CDR3 length is 14 residues. Per germline, CDR1 WNHNN and CDR2 SYGVQD (reference sequence). CDR3 residues: CASQGAESYNEQFF. CDR3 in DNA: TGCGCCAGCCAAGGAGCGGAGTCCTACAATGAGCAGTTCTTC.

The rearrangement joins TRBV11-1 to TRBJ2-2; 8 bases match TRBD1. From germline, CDR1 is SGHAT and CDR2 FQDESV (reference sequence). CDR3 length: 16 amino acids. The V segment lost 2 bases and the J segment 4 bases; nucleotides outside the gene matches: 6. CDR3: CASSLTDRGRTGELFF. The CDR3 DNA reads as TGTGCCAGCAGCTTAACCGACAGGGGACGCACCGGGGAGCTGTTTTTT. Looking up the rest from reference TRBV11-1 and TRBJ2-2 gives the full variable domain: EAEVAQSPRYKITEKSQAVAFWCDPISGHATLYWYRQILGQGPELLVQFQDESVVDDSQLPKDRFSAERLKGVDSTLKIQPAELGDSAMYLCASSLTDRGRTGELFFGEGSRLTVL.

The V and J genes are TRBV18 and TRBJ2-7; 7 bases map to TRBD1. The germline CDR1 and CDR2 sequences are KGHSH and LQKENI. The junction had 12 bases not matched to a gene; V was cut back by 3 bases and J by 1 base. This CDR3 comprises 17 residues. This CDR3 is CASSPRQTGTVSYEQYF. CDR3 nucleotides: TGTGCCAGCTCACCTAGGCAAACTGGGACAGTGTCCTACGAGCAGTACTTC.

This chain connects TRBV6-1 to TRBJ2-3, with 10 nucleotides matching TRBD2. Germline V gives CDR1 MNHNS, CDR2 SASEGT. The length of the CDR3 is 14 residues. Germline trimming cut 6 bases from V and 2 bases from J; bases unmatched to any gene: 2. The CDR3 here is CASRTSGLTDTQYF. DNA for the CDR3: TGTGCCAGCAGGACTAGCGGGCTCACAGATACGCAGTATTTT.

In this sample, this clonotype turned up many times. The CDR3 bases are TGTGCCAGCAGCTCCCCGGTCAGGAGGGATGGAGCTTTCTTT. It yields the protein CASSSPVRRDGAFF. J is TRBJ1-1 and V is TRBV7-9; D gene ambiguous. Germline lookup yields CDR1 SEHNR and CDR2 FQNEAQ (reference sequence). This CDR3 comprises 14 residues. Trimming left V 4 bases short and J 10 bases short, with 19 bases between.

This clonotype was observed a few times. This chain links TRBV6-2 or TRBV6-3 with TRBJ2-3, with TRBD2 identical over 7 bases. The germline CDR1 and CDR2 sequences are MNHEY and SVGEGT. This CDR3 has 15 residues. The ends lost 8 bases at V and 0 bases at J; junction bases unmatched: 8. The CDR3 DNA reads as TGTGCCAGCGGGTCACTAGCGCGCAGCACAGATACGCAGTATTTT. Amino acids: CASGSLARSTDTQYF.

This clonotype was counted once. The chain has TRBV18 and TRBJ2-7; D may correspond to TRBD1 or TRBD2 (6 bases each). Per germline, CDR1 KGHSH and CDR2 LQKENI. Trimming took off 3 bases at V and 6 bases at J, with 18 bases between the two ends. CDR3 length: 15 residues. The CDR3 region is CASSPSGAGEGEQYF. CDR3 bases: TGTGCCAGCTCACCCTCGGGGGCAGGGGAAGGCGAGCAGTACTTC.

The rearrangement uses TRBV11-2 and TRBJ2-7; no firm D call. Germline CDR1 reads SGHAT; CDR2 reads FQNNGV. V lost 0 bases, J lost 4 bases, and 13 bases lay in between. The CDR3 contains 15 residues. DNA for the CDR3: TGTGCCAGCAGCTTAGATCTCGGCGACCCATACGAGCAGTACTTC. Translation: CASSLDLGDPYEQYF.

The V and J genes are TRBV5-1 and TRBJ2-3, with a possible D match to TRBD1 (6 bases). The germline V gene has CDR1 SGHRS and CDR2 YFSETQ. This CDR3 contains 14 residues. V lost 0 bases to trimming and J lost 4 bases, with 9 bases between them. Written as DNA, the CDR3 is TGCGCCAGCAGCTTGGAGCAGGGGCCAGATACGCAGTATTTT. This codes for CASSLEQGPDTQYF.

The chain uses TRBV12-3 or TRBV12-4 and TRBJ2-3; 8 nucleotides agree with TRBD1. V lost 7 bases and J lost 6; bases outside the gene matches: 12. The length of the CDR3 is 15 residues. DNA of the CDR3: TGTGCCAGCATTTGGGGACAGGCCGGTGGCGATACGCAGTATTTT. This encodes CASIWGQAGGDTQYF.

This chain connects TRBV3-1 to TRBJ1-2; D gene ambiguous. This CDR3 has 11 residues. Germline CDR1 LGHDT, CDR2 YNNKEL (reference sequence). Trimming cost V 0 bases and J 8 bases, with 4 bases left between them. The CDR3 protein is CASSQERGYTF. The CDR3 region has the DNA TGTGCCAGCAGCCAAGAAAGAGGCTACACCTTC.

The chain has TRBV12-3 or TRBV12-4 and TRBJ2-1; 10 nucleotides match TRBD1. V shed 5 bases and J 8 bases; nucleotides not matched to a gene: 9. The CDR3 length is 15 residues. The CDR3: CASSRRGTGEDEQFF. In nucleotides, the CDR3 is TGTGCCAGCAGTCGCAGAGGGACAGGGGAGGATGAGCAGTTCTTC.

This clonotype was seen a few times. This chain connects TRBV5-1 to TRBJ2-1; D not certain. V dropped 0 bases and J dropped 2 bases, with 9 bases sitting between them. Germline values: CDR1 SGHRS, CDR2 YFSETQ. CDR3 length: 15 residues. The CDR3 DNA reads as TGCGCCAGCAGCTTGGCCCTAACTACCTACAATGAGCAGTTCTTC. Its protein product is CASSLALTTYNEQFF.

The V and J genes are TRBV20-1 and TRBJ2-5; 11 nucleotides match TRBD2. This CDR3 spans 15 amino acids. From germline, CDR1 is DFQATT and CDR2 SNEGSKA (reference sequence). Trimming cost V 6 bases and J 2 bases; bases outside gene matches: 8. The DNA for the CDR3 is TGCAGTGCAACCGGGACTAGCGGAGTTCAAGAGACCCAGTACTTC. Translation: CSATGTSGVQETQYF.

This clonotype was picked up a small number of times. J is TRBJ1-1 and V is TRBV4-1, with D possibly matching TRBD1 (6 bases). The V gene lost 2 bases and the J gene lost 5 bases, with 15 bases spanning the gap. Germline assignment: CDR1 MGHRA and CDR2 YSYEKL. The CDR3 spans 15 residues. Written as DNA, the CDR3 is TGCGCCAGCAGCCAATGGGCAGGGGAGGGGACTGAAGCTTTCTTT. It yields the protein CASSQWAGEGTEAFF.